One sample yielded the 23 T cell receptor beta chains listed below, sequenced in a study of blood T cell repertoires in COVID-19. Data came from immunoSEQ multiplex PCR; TCRdb stores just in-frame clones and leaves some out. The data contain 40,000 to 45,000 clones, nearly 90% of them singletons. The specimen was peripheral blood. The receptor source for this set is a man in his 60s with acute or convalescent COVID-19.

The table lists this clone with a count of one. The chain employs TRBV29-1 and TRBJ2-1; no reliable D call. CDR3 size: 12 residues. Germline CDR1 reads SQVTM; CDR2 reads ANQGSEA. Trimming took off 5 bases at V and 2 bases at J, with 7 bases between the two ends. CDR3 bases: TGCAGCGTTTGGAGTACCTACAATGAGCAGTTCTTC. This translates into CSVWSTYNEQFF.

This chain connects TRBV2 to TRBJ2-2; 8 nucleotides match TRBD2. This CDR3 region has 15 residues. Germline CDR1 is SNHLY and CDR2 is FYNNEI. V was pared by 8 bases and J by 3 bases, with 8 bases of the junction left unmatched. The CDR3 protein is CASFPGGRDTGELFF. CDR3 DNA: TGTGCCAGCTTCCCGGGGGGGAGGGACACCGGGGAGCTGTTTTTT.

The chain links TRBV7-3 to TRBJ1-2; the match to TRBD1 covers 9 bases. V was pared by 6 bases and J by 1 base, with 18 bases of the junction left unmatched. CDR3 length: 19 residues. Per germline, CDR1 SGHTA and CDR2 FQGTGA. The CDR3 protein is CASSPRQGVTRGLNYGYTF. CDR3 nucleotides: TGTGCCAGCAGTCCTCGACAGGGGGTGACTCGGGGCCTTAACTATGGCTACACCTTC.

The chain employs TRBV7-8 and TRBJ2-3; maybe TRBD1 (6 bases). The CDR3 totals 15 residues. Deletions cut 4 bases from V and 1 base from J, with 12 bases between. The germline V gene encodes CDR1 SGHVS and CDR2 FQNEAQ. In nucleotides, the CDR3 is TGTGCCAGCAGCTACCAGGGGCGAGGCACAGATACGCAGTATTTT. This encodes CASSYQGRGTDTQYF.

J is TRBJ2-3 and V is TRBV5-4; tentative D call: TRBD1 (6 bases). There are 15 residues in the CDR3. Trimming removed 3 bases at V and 6 bases at J, with 17 bases between. Germline CDR1 is SGHNT and CDR2 is YYREEE (reference sequence). The CDR3 nucleotides are TGTGCCAGCAGCTGGAACCCACAGGGTAGGGATACGCAGTATTTT. Amino acid sequence: CASSWNPQGRDTQYF.

Remarks on this clone: The DNA is left out, because the CDR3 cannot be placed on it with certainty; the CDR3 is given as TCRdb lists it. This chain connects TRBV21-1 to TRBJ2-1; the D call TRBD2 from the table was never checked on the DNA. TRBV21-1 constitutes a pseudogene. The CDR3 has 15 residues if both end residues are counted. CDR3 residues: CASSVAGGSYNEQFF.

In this sample, this clone turned up a few times. The V gene is TRBV7-6, the J gene TRBJ2-7; 13 bases fit TRBD2. J was trimmed by 2 bases and V by 3 bases; bases with no gene match: 1. The germline V gene has CDR1 SGHVS and CDR2 FNYEAQ. The CDR3 sequence is 15 residues long. The CDR3 DNA is TGTGCCAGCAGCTTGGGACTAGCGGGAACCTACGAGCAGTACTTC. Residues: CASSLGLAGTYEQYF.

V and J are TRBV5-4 and TRBJ2-6; weak D call: TRBD1 (5 bases). Between the trimmed V and J ends, which lost 4 bases and 5 bases, there was a span of 13 bases. Germline V lookup: CDR1 SGHNT, CDR2 YYREEE (reference sequence). This CDR3 is 15 amino acids long. The DNA of the CDR3 is TGTGCCAGCAGCGCCCCAGGGTTGCGGGCCAACGTCCTGACTTTC. Its translation: CASSAPGLRANVLTF.

The chain combines TRBV7-2 with TRBJ1-5; possibly TRBD1 for D (5 bases). V was clipped by 5 bases and J by 2 bases, with 16 bases between them. The CDR3 sequence is 16 residues long. Germline V gives CDR1 SGHTA, CDR2 FQGNSA. The CDR3 DNA reads as TGTGCCAGCAGCGCCTCACAGGTCTGGGGCAATCAGCCCCAGCATTTT. As protein: CASSASQVWGNQPQHF.

The chain joins TRBV3-1 (or the pseudogene TRBV3-2) to TRBJ1-1; the D is unclear. With 3 bases removed from V and 5 bases from J, the gap between germline ends came to 16 bases. Germline V gene sequence: CDR1 LGHDT, CDR2 YNNKEL (reference sequence). The CDR3 has 15 amino acids. The chain's CDR3 is CASSHDNSLVTEAFF. For the CDR3, the DNA is TGTGCCAGCAGCCACGACAACTCTTTGGTGACTGAAGCTTTCTTT.

The chain combines TRBV3-1 (or the pseudogene TRBV3-2) with TRBJ1-3, with 7 nucleotides matching TRBD1. V gave up 1 base and J gave up 0 bases; unmatched junction bases: 3. Germline V CDR1 and CDR2: LGHDT, YNNKEL (reference sequence). The CDR3 loop spans 16 amino acids. CDR3 sequence (DNA): TGTGCCAGCAGCCAAGGACAGGGCAACTCTGGAAACACCATATATTTT. As protein: CASSQGQGNSGNTIYF.

The CDR3 here is CASSEVGTAYEQYF. The CDR3 DNA is TGTGCCAGCAGTGAAGTAGGGACAGCCTACGAGCAGTACTTC. This sequence joins TRBV2 and TRBJ2-7, with 7 bases matching TRBD1. V shed 1 base, J shed 2 bases, and the junction held 2 bases outside the gene matches. The CDR3 totals 14 residues. From germline, CDR1 is SNHLY and CDR2 FYNNEI.

The chain links TRBV7-3 to TRBJ2-1, with TRBD2 identical over 7 bases. Germline CDR1 and CDR2: SGHTA and FQGTGA. The CDR3 totals 15 residues. The trim removed 0 bases at V and 5 bases at J, leaving 4 bases unmatched. The CDR3 DNA is TGTGCCAGCAGCTTAACAGGGGACTACGACAATGAGCAGTTCTTC. Protein sequence: CASSLTGDYDNEQFF.

J is TRBJ2-7 and V is TRBV7-2; unclear D gene. The ends were cut back, 1 base at V and 3 bases at J, with 10 bases in the middle. The CDR3 consists of 14 residues. Germline V gene sequence: CDR1 SGHTA, CDR2 FQGNSA. The CDR3 here is CASSLVGRHYEQYF. DNA of the CDR3: TGTGCCAGCAGCTTAGTAGGCAGACACTACGAGCAGTACTTC.

The V call is TRBV4-3, the J call TRBJ2-2; possible D gene TRBD2, 5 bases. Germline V gene data show CDR1 as LGHNA and CDR2 as YSLEER. This CDR3 is built from 17 residues. Trimming left V 0 bases short and J 1 base short, with 12 bases between. Here the CDR3 reads CASSQDEGRWNTGELFF. CDR3 nucleotide sequence: TGCGCCAGCAGCCAAGATGAGGGAAGGTGGAACACCGGGGAGCTGTTTTTT.

V is TRBV11-2 and J is TRBJ2-7, with 7 bases matching TRBD1. There are 14 residues in the CDR3. Germline V gives CDR1 SGHAT, CDR2 FQNNGV. With V trimmed by 1 base and J by 6 bases, 6 bases remained unmatched. The CDR3 reads CASSLGQGSSEQYF. DNA for the CDR3: TGTGCCAGCAGCTTAGGACAGGGATCAAGCGAGCAGTACTTC.

The chain recombines TRBV24-1 with TRBJ1-2; 9 bases agree with TRBD1. CDR1 and CDR2 from the germline V gene are KGHDR and SFDVKD. Germline trimming cut 3 bases from V and 3 bases from J; bases unmatched to any gene: 4. The CDR3 covers 15 residues. CDR3 region: CATSDGQGMDYGYTF. CDR3 coding DNA: TGTGCCACCAGTGATGGACAGGGGATGGACTATGGCTACACCTTC.

The chain is built from TRBV4-2 and TRBJ2-5, with D hard to call. Per germline, CDR1 LGHNA and CDR2 YNFKEQ. This CDR3 is built from 13 residues. The ends were cut back, 2 bases at V and 5 bases at J, with 9 bases in the middle. The CDR3 sequence: CASSQFFSETQYF. The CDR3 DNA follows: TGTGCCAGCAGCCAATTTTTCTCGGAGACCCAGTACTTC.

The rearrangement links TRBV5-4 to TRBJ2-5; 15 bases map to TRBD2. The germline CDR1 and CDR2 sequences are SGHNT and YYREEE (reference sequence). This CDR3 has 17 amino acids. The V and J ends lost 4 bases and 5 bases, in that order; junction bases with no gene match: 9. The CDR3 spells CASSEGTSGGSRETQYF. The DNA for the CDR3 is TGTGCCAGCAGCGAGGGGACTAGCGGGGGGTCACGGGAGACCCAGTACTTC.

Regarding this clone: Compared with germline, one end of the junction differs, possibly owing to a read error. The chain employs TRBV7-9 and TRBJ1-4; D gene ambiguous. The CDR3 runs to 15 residues. Per the germline V gene, CDR1 is SEHNR and CDR2 is FQNEAQ (reference sequence). CDR3 in amino acids: CASSLSQSTNEKLFF. CDR3 DNA: TGTGCCAGCAGCTTGTCTCAATCGACTAACGAAAAACTGTTTTTT.

This clone turned up a few times. The gene calls are TRBV3-1 (or the pseudogene TRBV3-2) and TRBJ1-3, with D possibly TRBD1 on 6 matching bases. V lost 2 bases to trimming and J lost 1 base, with 9 bases between them. This CDR3 is built from 15 residues. Germline values: CDR1 LGHDT, CDR2 YNNKEL (reference sequence). CDR3 sequence: CASSQPTGSGNTIYF. The CDR3 nucleotides are TGTGCCAGCAGCCAACCGACAGGATCTGGAAACACCATATATTTT.

V is TRBV29-1 and J is TRBJ2-1, with D unclear. V was shortened by 2 bases and J by 9 bases, with 8 bases between the two germline ends. The CDR3 is made up of 11 amino acids. CDR1 and CDR2 from the germline V gene are SQVTM and ANQGSEA. In DNA form, the CDR3 reads TGCAGCGTTGAAATAGATGGTGAGCAGTTCTTC. Its protein is CSVEIDGEQFF.

The chain is built from TRBV5-6 and TRBJ2-5; TRBD1 is a possible D gene (6 bases). Germline V gives CDR1 SGHDT, CDR2 YYEEEE. The CDR3 is made up of 16 amino acids. V was pared by 4 bases and J by 1 base, with 17 bases between. The CDR3 sequence is CASSPKGVGAQETQYF. The CDR3 nucleotides read TGTGCCAGCAGCCCCAAGGGGGTTGGGGCCCAAGAGACCCAGTACTTC. The complete variable domain, with remaining parts taken from reference TRBV5-6 and TRBJ2-5, reads DAGVTQSPTHLIKTRGQQVTLRCSPKSGHDTVSWYQQALGQGPQFIFQYYEEEERQRGNFPDRFSGHQFPNYSSELNVNALLLGDSALYLCASSPKGVGAQETQYFGPGTRLLVL.